The following is a T cell receptor beta chain sequence with its context. Its antigen is undetermined. The RNA input was roughly 0.45 to 1 ug, and it was reverse transcribed with random hexamers. TCRdb re-analysed the immunoSEQ multiplex PCR reads in MiXCR, keeping a single row per CDR3 protein. The profile shows 150,000 to 200,000 distinct CDR3 sequences, roughly 94% of them singletons. This record comes from a study of CD8 T cells in Susac syndrome. Study-wide results and limits: The authors acknowledged that their TCR sequencing and HLA analysis involved a relatively small number of individuals.

Sequenced sample: CD4+ T cells from PBMCs. The clonotype was recovered from a human donor with multiple sclerosis.

CDR3 DNA sequence: TGTGCCAGCAGCGTAGGAAGGGGTAGGGACACCATATATTTT. Protein sequence: CASSVGRGRDTIYF. The V and J genes are TRBV9 and TRBJ1-3; TRBD1 is a possible D gene (5 bases). The CDR3 is 14 amino acids. Per germline, CDR1 SGDLS and CDR2 YYNGEE. Trimming stripped 0 bases from V and 8 bases from J, with 12 bases between.